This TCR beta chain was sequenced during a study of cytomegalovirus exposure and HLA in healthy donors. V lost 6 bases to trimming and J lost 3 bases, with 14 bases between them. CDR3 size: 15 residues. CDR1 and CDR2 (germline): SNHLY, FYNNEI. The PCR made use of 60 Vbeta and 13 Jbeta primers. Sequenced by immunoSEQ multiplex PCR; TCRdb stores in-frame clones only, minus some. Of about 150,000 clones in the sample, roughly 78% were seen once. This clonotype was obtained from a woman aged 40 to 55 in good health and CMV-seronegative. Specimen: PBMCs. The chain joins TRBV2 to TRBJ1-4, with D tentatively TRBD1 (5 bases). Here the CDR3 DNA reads TGTGCCAGCAGCCAAGAGGGGAGGGCTAATGAAAAACTGTTTTTT. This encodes CASSQEGRANEKLFF.